This T cell receptor (beta chain) comes out of a study of blood T cell repertoires in COVID-19. Overall study context: PBMCs, B-cell-depleted T cells, or T cells provided the cDNA or gDNA that made up the material.

As processed by the authors: Scientists estimated how many nucleated cells there were by amplifying reference gene primers. Some clones are missing from TCRdb's copy, which holds only in-frame ones; the method was immunoSEQ multiplex PCR. V and J calls and clone size are those listed in that table; D and trimming were worked out from the DNA. The sample has approximately 260,000 clones; roughly three quarters are singletons. The specimen sequenced was peripheral blood. The TCR sequence derives from a woman in her 40s with active or convalescent COVID-19.

For the CDR3, the DNA is TGCGCCAGCAGCAAAGGACAGGGAGGGACTGAAGCTTTCTTT. Translating gives CASSKGQGGTEAFF. The chain employs TRBV5-1 and TRBJ1-1, with 8 nucleotides matching TRBD1. The CDR3 loop spans 14 amino acids. Trimming took 4 bases from V and 5 from J; bases not matched to a gene: 7. CDR1 SGHRS and CDR2 YFSETQ come from the germline V gene.